This TCR beta chain appears in the sequencing data of a study of cytomegalovirus exposure and HLA in healthy donors. Across the study: Counted in an early data release were about 85 million unique TCRs from HLA-typed donors. Study conclusions and caveats: A later look showed TCR association rates differing by HLA locus, highest for DRB1 and lowest for HLA-C. According to an earlier analysis, most TCR beta V segments yielded productive rearrangements about 87% or about 30% of the time.

The PCR contained 60 Vbeta and 13 Jbeta primers. Under the authors' procedure: In a later analysis, some 80 million unique TCR beta chains included roughly 11 million shared by two or more donors. The assay was immunoSEQ multiplex PCR, and TCRdb's table has in-frame clones only and misses some. V and J calls and clone size are given by that table; D and trimming were obtained from the DNA. The sample yields roughly 130,000 clones, 75% to 90% seen once. The CDR3 extends over 16 amino acids. Trimming took 1 base from V and 5 from J; bases not matched to a gene: 4. CDR1 and CDR2 from the germline V gene are SQVTM and ANQGSEA. Turning to this clone: No antigen is known for it.

The rearrangement links TRBV29-1 to TRBJ2-2, with 13 bases lining up with TRBD2. The sequencing sample was made of PBMCs. This receptor was identified in a man aged 35-49 years in good health and CMV-seronegative. CDR3 region: CSVEGTSGSGTGELFF. In DNA form, the CDR3 reads TGCAGCGTTGAAGGGACTAGCGGGAGTGGTACCGGGGAGCTGTTTTTT.